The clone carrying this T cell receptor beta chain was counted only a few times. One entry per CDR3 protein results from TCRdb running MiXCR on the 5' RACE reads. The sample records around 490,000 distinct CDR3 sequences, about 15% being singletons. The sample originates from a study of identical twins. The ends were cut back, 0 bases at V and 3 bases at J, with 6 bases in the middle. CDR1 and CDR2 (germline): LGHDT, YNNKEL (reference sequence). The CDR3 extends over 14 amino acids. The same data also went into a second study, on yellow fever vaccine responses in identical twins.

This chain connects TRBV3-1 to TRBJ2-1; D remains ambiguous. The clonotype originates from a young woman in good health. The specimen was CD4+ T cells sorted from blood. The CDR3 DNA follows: TGTGCCAGCAGCCAAGATAGTGGCTACAATGAGCAGTTCTTC. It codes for CASSQDSGYNEQFF.